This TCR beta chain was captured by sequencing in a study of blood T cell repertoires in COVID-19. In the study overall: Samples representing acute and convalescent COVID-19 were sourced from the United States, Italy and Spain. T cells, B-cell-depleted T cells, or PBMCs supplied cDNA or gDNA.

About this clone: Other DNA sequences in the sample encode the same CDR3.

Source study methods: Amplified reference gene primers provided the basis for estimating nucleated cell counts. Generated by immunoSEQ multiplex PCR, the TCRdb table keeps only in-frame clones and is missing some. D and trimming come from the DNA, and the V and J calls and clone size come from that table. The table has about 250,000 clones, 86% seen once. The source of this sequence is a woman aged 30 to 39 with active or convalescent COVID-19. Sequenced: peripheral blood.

In DNA, the CDR3 is TGTGCCAGCAGCGTAGAGGGTGGGGGGTCCTACGAGCAGTACTTC. Amino acids: CASSVEGGGSYEQYF. The chain combines TRBV9 with TRBJ2-7, with D perhaps matching TRBD2 (6 bases). The germline V gene encodes CDR1 SGDLS and CDR2 YYNGEE. This CDR3 is built from 15 residues. Trimming took 0 bases from V and 1 from J, leaving 11 bases between them.